The T cell receptor beta chain described here comes from a study of blood T cell repertoires in COVID-19. Study details: Some COVID-19 samples were acute and others convalescent; all came from the United States, Italy and Spain. Sources were T cells, B-cell-depleted T cells, or PBMCs; the material itself was cDNA or gDNA.

Repertoires were generated with immunoSEQ multiplex PCR, while TCRdb's copy carries only in-frame clones and drops some. The table records approximately 180,000 clones, approximately 85% of them present only once. Germline values: CDR1 MDHEN, CDR2 SYDVKM. Trimming removed 2 bases from V and 7 bases from J, with 15 bases in between. This CDR3 comprises 15 residues. What was sequenced was peripheral blood. The clonotype originates from a man aged 60-69 years with acute or convalescent COVID-19. The gene calls are TRBV28 and TRBJ1-5, with a weak D call TRBD1 (6 bases). The CDR3 DNA is TGTGCCAGCAGTTTACCCCCAGGGGCGGAGCAGCCCCAGCATTTT. As protein: CASSLPPGAEQPQHF.